This paragraph reports one T cell receptor beta chain. The record originates from a study of early T cells in non-severe SARS-CoV-2 infection. About the research overall: Sequenced material consisted of bulk RNA (from unsorted whole blood), and chains were unpaired.

TCRdb analysed the 5' RACE reads with MiXCR anew, one entry per CDR3 protein. The sample yields tens of thousands of distinct CDR3 sequences, about 15% seen once. The germline V gene encodes CDR1 GTSNPN and CDR2 SVGIG (reference sequence). The CDR3 runs 13 residues. The chain has TRBV30 and TRBJ1-1; maybe TRBD1 (5 bases). The specimen sequenced was whole blood. This clonotype was sampled from an adult who was a healthcare worker with PCR-confirmed SARS-CoV-2 infection or an uninfected control (not recorded which). CDR3 coding DNA: TGTGCGCGGATGGTGGGGCGCAACACTGAAGCTTTCTTT. Its translation: CARMVGRNTEAFF.